The entry below describes one TCR beta chain. Its binding antigen is unknown. The record has no base qualities; no much larger clone is one base away. The data stem from a study of CD8+ T cells in alopecia areata (dated by TCRdb to 2017 to 2018). Turning to the overall study: Treated patients were enrolled in an open-label pilot trial of oral tofacitinib, 5 to 10 mg twice daily, for moderate-to-severe alopecia areata. RNA was extracted with the PAXgene miRNA kit for fixed scalp, the miRNeasy kit for PBMCs, and the RNeasy kit for mouse skin. Scalp clonality was compared across normal scalp (n=4), patchy alopecia areata scalp (n=8), and alopecia totalis/universalis scalp (n=8). Patients received tofacitinib for 6 to 18 months and were then followed off drug for 6 months to check for delayed response and recurrence. High-throughput TCRbeta sequencing was used to examine T cell clonal expansion in alopecia areata in both the C3H/HeJ mouse model and human patients. Biopsies were taken from tofacitinib-treated patients at baseline and again at 4 and 24 weeks into treatment, and several of those patients also had a later scalp biopsy. Human TCRbeta sequencing covered scalp tissue and sorted CD4+ and CD8+ peripheral blood T cells from patchy and totalis/universalis alopecia areata patients and healthy controls. TCRbeta CDR3 regions were amplified by immunoSEQ multiplex PCR with 35 Vbeta forward and 13 Jbeta reverse primers. General conclusions and limits of the study: Shared TCR sequences between patients were less evident than in mice, which may be partly attributable to HLA diversity in the patient population. Unlike mouse skin, where gammadelta T cells dominate, normal human skin contains resident alphabeta T cells that get sequenced too, which complicates analysis of the scalp TCR repertoire. Compared with normal scalp, lesional scalp had higher clonality and more expanded CD8+ clones, particularly in alopecia totalis/universalis, a pattern that suggests antigenic drive.

In the paper's terms, the time point label means: baseline before oral tofacitinib. Peripheral blood and lesional scalp punch biopsies were obtained from patients with alopecia areata. After PBMCs were isolated by density centrifugation and stained for CD3, CD4 and CD8, a FACSAria was used to sort CD4+ and CD8+ T cells. Libraries were made using the immunoSEQ multiplex PCR assay. RNA was extracted from all samples and reverse transcribed into cDNA as template for TCR sequencing. First-strand cDNA was synthesized using SuperScript III with a 2:1 mix of oligo-dT and random hexamers. A synthetic immune receptor repertoire was used to assess amplification bias, and residual bias was removed computationally. The authors' pipeline ran thus. After raw reads were preprocessed to remove errors, the CDR3 was defined following IMGT conventions as running from the conserved cysteine to phenylalanine. To get clonality, Shannon entropy was normalized by log2 of the number of productive unique TCRs and the result was subtracted from 1. Scalp TCRbeta sequences were cross-referenced with sorted blood CD4 and CD8 repertoires so that the CD4 or CD8 identity of scalp clones could be inferred. The source is immuneACCESS, and TCRdb retained only in-frame sequences with V and J called. Part of the clones is not carried over; for the studies checked, unresolved V genes explain less than half of this, and the remainder is unexplained. V, J and clone size reflect that table, while D and trimming were determined from the DNA. Within this sample are over 150,000 clones, with more than 60% of them counted one time only. The ten largest clones capture 1.5% to 2% of the sample.

CDR1 and CDR2 (SGHTA, FQGNSA) derive from the germline V gene. Spanning cysteine to phenylalanine, the CDR3 consists of 16 amino acids. The kept DNA is CDR3 alone, 48 bases in frame from the first base. V loses 3 bases at its end and J loses 4 bases; junction bases beyond the gene matches: 9. The rearranged chain carries TRBV7-2 and TRBJ2-7, and 10 junction bases match TRBD1. The sequencing used CD4+ T cells sorted from blood, collected at week 0. The source is a human donor with alopecia areata. The nucleotide sequence is given as TGTGCCAGCAGCTTTCATCCGACAGGGGGCCCTTACGAGCAGTACTTC. Its coded protein is CASSFHPTGGPYEQYF.